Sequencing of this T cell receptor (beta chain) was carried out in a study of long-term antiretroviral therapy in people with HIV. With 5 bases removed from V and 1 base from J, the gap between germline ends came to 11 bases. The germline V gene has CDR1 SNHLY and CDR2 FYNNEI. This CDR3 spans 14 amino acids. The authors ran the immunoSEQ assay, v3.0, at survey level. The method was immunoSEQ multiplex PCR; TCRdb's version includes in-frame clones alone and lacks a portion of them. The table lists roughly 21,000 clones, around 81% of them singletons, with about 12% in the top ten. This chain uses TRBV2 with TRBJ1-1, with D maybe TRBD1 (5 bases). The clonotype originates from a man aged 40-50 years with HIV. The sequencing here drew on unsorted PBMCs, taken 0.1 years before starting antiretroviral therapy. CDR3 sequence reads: CASSLHGANTEAFF. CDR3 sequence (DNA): TGTGCCAGCAGTCTCCATGGGGCGAACACTGAAGCTTTCTTT.